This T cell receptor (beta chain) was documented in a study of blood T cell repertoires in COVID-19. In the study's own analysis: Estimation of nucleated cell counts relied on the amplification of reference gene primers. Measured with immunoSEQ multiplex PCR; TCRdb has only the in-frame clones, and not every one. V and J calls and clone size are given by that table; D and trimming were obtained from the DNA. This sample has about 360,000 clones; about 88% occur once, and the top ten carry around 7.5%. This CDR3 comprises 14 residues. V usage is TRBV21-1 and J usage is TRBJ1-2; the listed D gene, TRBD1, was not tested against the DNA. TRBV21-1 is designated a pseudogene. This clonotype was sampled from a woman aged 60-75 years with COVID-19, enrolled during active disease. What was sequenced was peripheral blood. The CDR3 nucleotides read TGTGCCAGCAGCAAAGACGACAGGGGGGGTGGCTACACCTTC. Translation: CASSKDDRGGGYTF.